This T cell receptor (beta chain) emerged from a study of blood T cell repertoires in COVID-19. Turning to the study itself: There were acute and convalescent COVID-19 samples, and they came from the United States, Italy and Spain. Sources were T cells, B-cell-depleted T cells, or PBMCs; the material itself was cDNA or gDNA.

As processed by the authors: It was from reference gene primer amplification that nucleated cell counts were estimated. Clones were sequenced by immunoSEQ multiplex PCR, and TCRdb holds only the in-frame ones, with some missing. The D gene and trimming were derived from the DNA, and the V and J assignments and clone size from that table. Among 150,000 to 200,000 clones listed, 88% were seen once. The CDR3 totals 16 residues. J gave up 4 bases and V 3 bases, and 13 bases lay outside the gene matches. Germline V gene data show CDR1 as SQVTM and CDR2 as ANQGSEA. The source is a human donor in a cohort sampled during active COVID-19. V is TRBV29-1 and J is TRBJ2-7, with TRBD1 matching 9 bases. Sequenced: peripheral blood. In DNA form, the CDR3 reads TGCAGCGTTGAGCTAGGTTTTGGGGACAGGGAATACGAGCAGTACTTC. As protein: CSVELGFGDREYEQYF.